One TCR beta chain is described in this entry. What it binds is unknown. Clones were sequenced by immunoSEQ multiplex PCR, and TCRdb holds only the in-frame ones, with some missing. The table has approximately 84,000 clones, roughly four fifths seen once. V was shortened by 4 bases and J by 4 bases, with 8 bases between the two germline ends. This CDR3 region has 13 residues. The germline V gene encodes CDR1 MNHEY and CDR2 SVGAGI. The sample belongs to a study of a mutant IDH1 vaccine in newly diagnosed glioma. Time point indicated: week 47, end of study. Each dose of the vaccine consisted of 300 ug of mutant IDH1 20-mer peptide, with topical imiquimod.

The V call is TRBV6-5, the J call TRBJ2-4; D is tentatively TRBD1 or TRBD2 (5 bases each). The TCR sequence derives from a middle-aged man with glioma. The sequencing here drew on PBMCs, taken from a glioma patient whose treatment included an IDH1 peptide vaccine. CDR3 DNA sequence: TGTGCCAGCAGTTCCGGGGCAAAAAACATTCAGTACTTC. This translates into CASSSGAKNIQYF.